This TCR beta chain was identified during a study of blood T cell repertoires in COVID-19. Study in general: The United States, Italy and Spain provided the acute and convalescent COVID-19 samples.

Looked up from germline, CDR1 is MNHEY and CDR2 is SMNVEV (reference sequence). The junction had 5 bases not matched to a gene; V was cut back by 5 bases and J by 5 bases. There are 15 residues in the CDR3. Only in-frame clones appear in the TCRdb table, and some are missing; sequencing was by immunoSEQ multiplex PCR. This table holds 200,000 to 250,000 clones, around 90% found once. Cohorts were determined from participant-reported clinical history. The study recruited exposed participants who had met a COVID-19 case within 2 weeks before entry. This chain connects TRBV27 to TRBJ2-5; the match to TRBD2 covers 13 bases. This clonotype was obtained from a woman in her twenties or thirties who had been exposed to COVID-19. Sample: PBMCs or T cells enriched from blood (not recorded which). The CDR3 region has the DNA TGTGCCAGCAGTCCTGGGACTAGCGGGAAGGAGACCCAGTACTTC. This sequence encodes CASSPGTSGKETQYF.